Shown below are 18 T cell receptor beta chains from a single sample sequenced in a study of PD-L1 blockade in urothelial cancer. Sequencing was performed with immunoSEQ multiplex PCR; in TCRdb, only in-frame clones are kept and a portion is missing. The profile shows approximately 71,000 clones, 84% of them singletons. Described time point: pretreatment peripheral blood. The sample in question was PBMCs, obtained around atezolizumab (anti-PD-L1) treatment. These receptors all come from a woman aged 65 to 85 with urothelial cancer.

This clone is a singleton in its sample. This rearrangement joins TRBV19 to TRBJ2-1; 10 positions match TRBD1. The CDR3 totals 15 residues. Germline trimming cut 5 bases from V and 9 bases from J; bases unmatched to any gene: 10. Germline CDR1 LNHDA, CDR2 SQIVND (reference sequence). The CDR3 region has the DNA TGTGCCAGTAGTCTCGGGACAGGGGTGACGTTTGAGCAGTTCTTC. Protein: CASSLGTGVTFEQFF.

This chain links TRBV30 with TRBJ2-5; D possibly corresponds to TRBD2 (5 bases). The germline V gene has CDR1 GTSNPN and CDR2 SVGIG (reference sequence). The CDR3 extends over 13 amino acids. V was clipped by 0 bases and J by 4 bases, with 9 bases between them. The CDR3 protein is CAWSVLVRETQYF. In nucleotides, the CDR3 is TGTGCCTGGAGTGTACTAGTCCGAGAGACCCAGTACTTC. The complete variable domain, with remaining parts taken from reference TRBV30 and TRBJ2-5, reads SQTIHQWPATLVQPVGSPLSLECTVEGTSNPNLYWYRQAAGRGLQLLFYSVGIGQISSEVPQNLSASRPQDRQFILSSKKLLLSDSGFYLCAWSVLVRETQYFGPGTRLLVL.

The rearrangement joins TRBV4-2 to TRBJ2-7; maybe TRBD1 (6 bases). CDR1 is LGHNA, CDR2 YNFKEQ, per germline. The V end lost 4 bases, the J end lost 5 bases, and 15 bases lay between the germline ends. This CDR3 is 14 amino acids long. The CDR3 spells CASSRAGVGDEQYF. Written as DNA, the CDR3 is TGTGCCAGCAGCCGTGCAGGGGTAGGCGACGAGCAGTACTTC.

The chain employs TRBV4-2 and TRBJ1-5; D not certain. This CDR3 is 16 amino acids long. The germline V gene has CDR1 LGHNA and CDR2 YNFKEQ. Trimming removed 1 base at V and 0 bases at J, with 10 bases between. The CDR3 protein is CASSQGSYGSNQPQHF. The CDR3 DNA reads TGTGCCAGCAGCCAAGGCTCATACGGTAGCAATCAGCCCCAGCATTTT.

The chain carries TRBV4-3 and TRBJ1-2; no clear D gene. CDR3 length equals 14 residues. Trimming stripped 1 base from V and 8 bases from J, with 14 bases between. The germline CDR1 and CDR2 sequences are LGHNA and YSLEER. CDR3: CASSQVGMQGGYTF. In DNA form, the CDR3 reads TGCGCCAGCAGCCAAGTGGGCATGCAAGGCGGCTACACCTTC.

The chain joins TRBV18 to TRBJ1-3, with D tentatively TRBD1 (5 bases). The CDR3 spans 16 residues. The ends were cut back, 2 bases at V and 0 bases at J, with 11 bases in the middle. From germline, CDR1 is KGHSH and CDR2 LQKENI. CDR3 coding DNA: TGTGCCAGCTCACCATCTGGACACAACTCTGGAAACACCATATATTTT. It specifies CASSPSGHNSGNTIYF.

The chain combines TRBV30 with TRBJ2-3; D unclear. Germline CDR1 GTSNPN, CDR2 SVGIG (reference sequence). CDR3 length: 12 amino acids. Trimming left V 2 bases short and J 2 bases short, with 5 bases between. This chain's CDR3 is CAWSRYTDTQYF. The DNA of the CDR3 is TGTGCCTGGAGTCGTTACACAGATACGCAGTATTTT.

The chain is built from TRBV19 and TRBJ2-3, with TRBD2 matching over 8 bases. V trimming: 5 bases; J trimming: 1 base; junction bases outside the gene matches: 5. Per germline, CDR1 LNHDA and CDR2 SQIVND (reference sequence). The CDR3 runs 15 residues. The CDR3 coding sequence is TGTGCCAGTAGTCCGACGGGACTAGGCACAGATACGCAGTATTTT. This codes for CASSPTGLGTDTQYF.

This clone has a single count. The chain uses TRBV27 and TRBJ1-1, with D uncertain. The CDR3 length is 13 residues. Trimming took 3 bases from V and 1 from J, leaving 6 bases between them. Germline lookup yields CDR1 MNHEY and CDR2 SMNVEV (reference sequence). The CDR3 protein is CASSFVENTEAFF. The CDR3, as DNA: TGTGCCAGCAGTTTCGTAGAGAACACTGAAGCTTTCTTT.

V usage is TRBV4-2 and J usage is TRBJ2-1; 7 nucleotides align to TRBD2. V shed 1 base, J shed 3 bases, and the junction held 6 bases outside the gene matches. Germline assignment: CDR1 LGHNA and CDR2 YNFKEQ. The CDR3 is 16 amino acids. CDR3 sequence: CASSQVGEGRYNEQFF. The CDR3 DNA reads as TGTGCCAGCAGCCAAGTAGGGGAGGGCCGCTACAATGAGCAGTTCTTC.

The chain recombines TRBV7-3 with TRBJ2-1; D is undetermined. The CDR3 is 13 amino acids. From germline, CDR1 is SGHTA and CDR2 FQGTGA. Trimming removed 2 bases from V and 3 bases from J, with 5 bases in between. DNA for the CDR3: TGTGCCAGCAGCTTAGGTAGCTACAATGAGCAGTTCTTC. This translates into CASSLGSYNEQFF.

This chain's CDR3 is CASSTGTGGVVNYGYTF. The CDR3 DNA reads TGTGCCAGTAGTACCGGGACAGGGGGCGTTGTTAACTATGGCTACACCTTC. This chain connects TRBV19 to TRBJ1-2, with 12 bases aligning to TRBD1. Germline CDR1 is LNHDA and CDR2 is SQIVND (reference sequence). The CDR3 is 17 residues long. V shed 4 bases, J shed 1 base, and the junction held 7 bases outside the gene matches.

The CDR3 region has the DNA TGTGCCAGCAGCCGTCGTAGCGGGAGGGCCGACGATGAGCAGTTCTTC. As protein: CASSRRSGRADDEQFF. This rearrangement joins TRBV11-2 to TRBJ2-1, with 11 bases identical to TRBD2. Germline V gene data show CDR1 as SGHAT and CDR2 as FQNNGV. The CDR3 totals 16 residues. V gave up 5 bases and J gave up 8 bases; unmatched junction bases: 11.

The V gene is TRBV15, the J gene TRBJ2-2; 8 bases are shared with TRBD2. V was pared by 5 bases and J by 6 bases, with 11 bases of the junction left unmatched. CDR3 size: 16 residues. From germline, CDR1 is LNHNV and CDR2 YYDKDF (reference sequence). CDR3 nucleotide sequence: TGTGCCACCAGCCCCAATTACGTCGGGGGGGCCGGGGAGCTGTTTTTT. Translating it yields CATSPNYVGGAGELFF.

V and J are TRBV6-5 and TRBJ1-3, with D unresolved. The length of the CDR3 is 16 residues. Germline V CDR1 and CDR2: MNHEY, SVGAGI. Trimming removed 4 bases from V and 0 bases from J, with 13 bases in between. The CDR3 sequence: CASSSMGLNSGNTIYF. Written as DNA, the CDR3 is TGTGCCAGCAGTTCCATGGGCCTAAACTCTGGAAACACCATATATTTT.

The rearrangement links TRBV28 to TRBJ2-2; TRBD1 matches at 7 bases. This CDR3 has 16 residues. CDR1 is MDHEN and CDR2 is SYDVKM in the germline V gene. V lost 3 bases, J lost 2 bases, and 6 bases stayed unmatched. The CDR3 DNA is TGTGCCAGCAGTTTCGCCGACAGGGTAAACACCGGGGAGCTGTTTTTT. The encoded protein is CASSFADRVNTGELFF.

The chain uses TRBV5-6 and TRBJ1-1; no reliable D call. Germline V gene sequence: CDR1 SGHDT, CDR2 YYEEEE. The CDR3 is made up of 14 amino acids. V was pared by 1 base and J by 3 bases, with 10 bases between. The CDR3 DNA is TGTGCCAGCAGCTTGTTGCAGGCCTACACTGAAGCTTTCTTT. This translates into CASSLLQAYTEAFF. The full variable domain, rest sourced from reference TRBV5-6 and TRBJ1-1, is DAGVTQSPTHLIKTRGQQVTLRCSPKSGHDTVSWYQQALGQGPQFIFQYYEEEERQRGNFPDRFSGHQFPNYSSELNVNALLLGDSALYLCASSLLQAYTEAFFGQGTRLTVV.

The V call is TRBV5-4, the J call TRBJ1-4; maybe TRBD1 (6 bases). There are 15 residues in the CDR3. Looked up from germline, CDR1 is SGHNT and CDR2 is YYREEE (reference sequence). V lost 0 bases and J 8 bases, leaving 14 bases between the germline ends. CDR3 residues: CASSLGGQGNEKLFF. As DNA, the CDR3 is TGTGCCAGCAGCTTGGGTGGGCAGGGGAACGAAAAACTGTTTTTT.